This is a list of T cell receptor beta chains from one sample in a study of shared clonotypes between healthy human individuals. Assay: immunoSEQ multiplex PCR; the TCRdb copy retains only in-frame clones and omits some. The sample lists some 580,000 clones, roughly 98% occurring once. Sequences were obtained from naive CD8+ T cells sorted from blood. All receptors derive from a man aged 25 to 40 in good health. The CDR3 runs from the conserved cysteine through the conserved F or W. The order of the fields is CDR3 length, V gene, clone size, CDR3 protein. Not all rows give a size; the values are once, few, many and, for expanded clones, a class.

CDR3 length: 16
V gene: TRBV5-6
clone size: -
CDR3 protein: CASSLADRGWAYEQFF

CDR3 length: 15
V gene: TRBV7-8
clone size: once
CDR3 protein: CASRVAGDSYNEQFF

CDR3 length: 11
V gene: TRBV5-5
clone size: -
CDR3 protein: CASTAANEQFF

CDR3 length: 15
V gene: TRBV6-1
clone size: -
CDR3 protein: CASSGSFATASGQYF

CDR3 length: 19
V gene: TRBV11-2
clone size: -
CDR3 protein: CASSPHTPLAGGPADTQYF

CDR3 length: 11
V gene: TRBV29-1
clone size: -
CDR3 protein: CSVAATYEQYF

CDR3 length: 16
V gene: TRBV27
clone size: -
CDR3 protein: CASRPGTSGYYNEQFF

CDR3 length: 13
V gene: TRBV6-1
clone size: -
CDR3 protein: CASSPKGCTEAFF

CDR3 length: 13
V gene: TRBV5-6
clone size: -
CDR3 protein: CASSLGTVSEQYF

CDR3 length: 15
V gene: TRBV2
clone size: -
CDR3 protein: CASSEFRGSDEKLFF

CDR3 length: 15
V gene: TRBV6-5
clone size: -
CDR3 protein: CASSYSSSGTSRQYF

CDR3 length: 14
V gene: TRBV5-6
clone size: -
CDR3 protein: CASSSTGTSYEQYF

CDR3 length: 13
V gene: TRBV5-1
clone size: -
CDR3 protein: CASSWTATGEAFF

CDR3 length: 14
V gene: TRBV28
clone size: -
CDR3 protein: CASRIDRLYQPQHF

CDR3 length: 15
V gene: TRBV11-2
clone size: -
CDR3 protein: CASSFTGGNSYEQYF

CDR3 length: 16
V gene: TRBV5-4
clone size: -
CDR3 protein: CASSFYPGLVLVEQFF

CDR3 length: 14
V gene: TRBV28
clone size: -
CDR3 protein: CASSLGRAPGEQYF

CDR3 length: 17
V gene: TRBV5-4
clone size: -
CDR3 protein: CASSLAAREPNTGELFF

CDR3 length: 15
V gene: TRBV14
clone size: once
CDR3 protein: CASSHYQTGSNEQFF

CDR3 length: 15
V gene: TRBV4-1
clone size: -
CDR3 protein: CASSQVEVSTDTQYF

CDR3 length: 19
V gene: TRBV7-2
clone size: once
CDR3 protein: CASNPPSLAGAPSYNEQFF

CDR3 length: 15
V gene: TRBV7-6
clone size: -
CDR3 protein: CASSITAEGIDEQFF

CDR3 length: 16
V gene: TRBV29-1
clone size: -
CDR3 protein: CSVAGTSGTSTDTQYF